These T cell receptor beta chains were read from a single sample in a study of shared clonotypes between healthy human individuals. TCRdb's table, derived via immunoSEQ multiplex PCR, lists solely in-frame clones and lacks some. The sample contains 850,000 to 1,200,000 clones, more than 60% of which appear only once. Sequenced: memory CD4+ T cells sorted from blood. These receptors all come from a man aged 18 to 30 in good health. Both conserved end residues are part of each CDR3.

j_gene: TRBJ2-3
v_gene: TRBV7-7
CDR3aa: CASSAGDTQYF

j_gene: TRBJ2-4
v_gene: TRBV28
CDR3aa: CAVTAQILAKNIQYF

j_gene: TRBJ2-3
v_gene: TRBV9
CDR3aa: CASSALAGAATQYF

j_gene: TRBJ2-7
v_gene: TRBV6-5
CDR3aa: CASSGPGQGAYEQYF

j_gene: TRBJ1-6
v_gene: TRBV28
CDR3aa: CASSPRDRDGSPLHF

j_gene: TRBJ1-1
v_gene: TRBV5-1
CDR3aa: CASSLGSGSNTEAFF

j_gene: TRBJ1-1
v_gene: TRBV28
CDR3aa: CASSLLGNTEAFF

j_gene: TRBJ2-7
v_gene: TRBV5-1
CDR3aa: CASSPTGTDTYEQYF

j_gene: TRBJ1-5
v_gene: TRBV4-3
CDR3aa: CASSQETANQPQHF

j_gene: TRBJ2-7
v_gene: TRBV6-5
CDR3aa: CASSYPTSPPREQYF

j_gene: TRBJ2-7
v_gene: TRBV9
CDR3aa: CASSGGQGPSYEQYF

j_gene: TRBJ1-2
v_gene: TRBV2
CDR3aa: CASSEKRSGYTF

j_gene: TRBJ1-4
v_gene: TRBV5-6
CDR3aa: CASSLEGFATNEKLFF

j_gene: TRBJ1-4
v_gene: TRBV6-1
CDR3aa: CASSDEGVPNEKLFF

j_gene: TRBJ1-3
v_gene: TRBV30
CDR3aa: CAWTYPEQAGNTIYF

j_gene: TRBJ2-2
v_gene: TRBV5-1
CDR3aa: CASSLEGQTTGELFF

j_gene: TRBJ2-1
v_gene: TRBV18
CDR3aa: CASSRLQGDEQFF

j_gene: TRBJ2-7
v_gene: TRBV7-2
CDR3aa: CASSLLPLEEQYF

j_gene: TRBJ2-7
v_gene: TRBV11-3
CDR3aa: CASRSTGTDRVGEQYF

j_gene: TRBJ1-3
v_gene: TRBV7-9
CDR3aa: CASSLHTGGVDTIYF

j_gene: TRBJ2-3
v_gene: TRBV6-5
CDR3aa: CASSFVGDTQYF

j_gene: TRBJ2-1
v_gene: TRBV9
CDR3aa: CASSVGGTSGGRKYNEQFF

j_gene: TRBJ1-4
v_gene: TRBV5-1
CDR3aa: CASSEGKTGGREKLFF

j_gene: TRBJ1-4
v_gene: TRBV27
CDR3aa: CASISLAGANEKLFF

j_gene: TRBJ1-5
v_gene: TRBV6-5
CDR3aa: CASSPRLGAGQPQHF

j_gene: TRBJ2-5
v_gene: TRBV7-3
CDR3aa: CASSKGDRGDFQETQYF

j_gene: TRBJ2-7
v_gene: TRBV5-6
CDR3aa: CASTHRGGISYEQYF

j_gene: TRBJ1-1
v_gene: TRBV6-6
CDR3aa: CASSSVGTEAFF

j_gene: TRBJ1-2
v_gene: TRBV19
CDR3aa: CASSAGTGGDYGYTF

j_gene: TRBJ2-7
v_gene: TRBV6-5
CDR3aa: CASSRPSGREYEQYF

j_gene: TRBJ1-1
v_gene: TRBV5-6
CDR3aa: CASSAWDRQNTEAFF

j_gene: TRBJ2-2
v_gene: TRBV14
CDR3aa: CASSQDASGAIGELFF

j_gene: TRBJ2-5
v_gene: TRBV6-6
CDR3aa: CASTSGETQYF